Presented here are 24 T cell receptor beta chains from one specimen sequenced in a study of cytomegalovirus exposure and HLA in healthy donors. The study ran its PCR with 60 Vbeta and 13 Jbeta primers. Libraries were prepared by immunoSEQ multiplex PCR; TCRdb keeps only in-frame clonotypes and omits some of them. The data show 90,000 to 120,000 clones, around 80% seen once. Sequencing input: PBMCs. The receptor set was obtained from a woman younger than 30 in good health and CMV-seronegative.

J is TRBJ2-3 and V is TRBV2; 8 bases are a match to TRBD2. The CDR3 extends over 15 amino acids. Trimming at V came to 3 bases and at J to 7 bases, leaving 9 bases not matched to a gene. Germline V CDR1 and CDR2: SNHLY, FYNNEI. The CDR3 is CASSDESGRWYTQYF. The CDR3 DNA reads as TGTGCCAGCAGTGACGAGAGCGGGAGATGGTATACGCAGTATTTT.

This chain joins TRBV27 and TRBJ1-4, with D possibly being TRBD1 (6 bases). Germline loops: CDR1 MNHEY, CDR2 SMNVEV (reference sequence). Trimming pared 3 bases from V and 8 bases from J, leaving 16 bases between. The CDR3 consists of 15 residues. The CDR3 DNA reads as TGTGCCAGCAGTTTGGGGCCAGGGGTGGGGGAAAAACTGTTTTTT. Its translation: CASSLGPGVGEKLFF.

DNA for the CDR3: TGTGCCAGCAGCTCCCCACAGGGAAACTATGGCTACACCTTC. Translating it yields CASSSPQGNYGYTF. The chain carries TRBV5-5 and TRBJ1-2; maybe TRBD1 (6 bases). Trimming took 3 bases from V and 2 from J, leaving 11 bases between them. This CDR3 is built from 14 residues. Germline V CDR1 and CDR2: SGHKS, YYEKEE (reference sequence).

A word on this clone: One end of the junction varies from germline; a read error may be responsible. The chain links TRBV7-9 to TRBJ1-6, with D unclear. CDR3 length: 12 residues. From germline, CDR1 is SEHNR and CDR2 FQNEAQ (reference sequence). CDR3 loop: CSSQVDGSPLHF. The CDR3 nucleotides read TGTTCCAGCCAGGTGGATGGTTCACCCCTCCACTTT.

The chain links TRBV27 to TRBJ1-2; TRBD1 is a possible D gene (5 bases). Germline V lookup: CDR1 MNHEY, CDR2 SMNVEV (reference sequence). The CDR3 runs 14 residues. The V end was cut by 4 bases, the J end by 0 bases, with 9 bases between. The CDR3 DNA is TGTGCCAGCAGTTGGGGGGGGTCTAACTATGGCTACACCTTC. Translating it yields CASSWGGSNYGYTF.

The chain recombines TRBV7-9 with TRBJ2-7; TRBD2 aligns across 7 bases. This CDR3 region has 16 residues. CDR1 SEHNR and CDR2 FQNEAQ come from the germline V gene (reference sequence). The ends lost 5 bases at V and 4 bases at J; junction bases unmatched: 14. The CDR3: CASSPRTREKSYEQYF. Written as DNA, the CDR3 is TGTGCCAGCAGCCCTCGGACTAGGGAAAAATCTTACGAGCAGTACTTC.

The CDR3 DNA reads TGTGCTAGTGGTTTGGTACGAAGGACGGCGGGAGAAAAACTGTTTTTT. Its protein product is CASGLVRRTAGEKLFF. V is TRBV12-5 and J is TRBJ1-4; D not certain. The CDR3 has 16 residues. CDR1 is LGHNT, CDR2 FRNRAP, per germline. V dropped 0 bases and J dropped 8 bases, with 16 bases sitting between them. Filled out from reference TRBV12-5 and TRBJ1-4, the complete variable domain reads DARVTQTPRHKVTEMGQEVTMRCQPILGHNTVFWYRQTMMQGLELLAYFRNRAPLDDSGMPKDRFSAEMPDATLATLKIQPSEPRDSAVYFCASGLVRRTAGEKLFFGSGTQLSVL.

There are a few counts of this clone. The CDR3 protein is CASSLGADSYEQYF. The CDR3 nucleotides read TGTGCCAGCAGTTTAGGAGCGGACTCCTACGAGCAGTACTTC. The chain couples TRBV27 to TRBJ2-5, with TRBD2 as a possible D gene (5 bases). The J call may not be correct, given that the DNA end is closer to TRBJ2-7. Germline values: CDR1 MNHEY, CDR2 SMNVEV (reference sequence). The CDR3 length is 14 residues.

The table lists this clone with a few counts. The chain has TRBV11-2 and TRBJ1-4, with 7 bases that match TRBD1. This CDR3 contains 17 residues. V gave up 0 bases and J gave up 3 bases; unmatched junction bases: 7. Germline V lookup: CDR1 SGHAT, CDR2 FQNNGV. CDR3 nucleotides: TGTGCCAGCAGCTTAGAGGACGGGACAGCCTCTAATGAAAAACTGTTTTTT. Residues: CASSLEDGTASNEKLFF. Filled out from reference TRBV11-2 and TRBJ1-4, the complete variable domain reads EAGVAQSPRYKIIEKRQSVAFWCNPISGHATLYWYQQILGQGPKLLIQFQNNGVVDDSQLPKDRFSAERLKGVDSTLKIQPAKLEDSAVYLCASSLEDGTASNEKLFFGSGTQLSVL.

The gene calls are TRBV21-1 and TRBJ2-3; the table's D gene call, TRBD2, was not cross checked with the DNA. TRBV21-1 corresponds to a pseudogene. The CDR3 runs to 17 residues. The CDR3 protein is CASSKELLPGGANTQYF. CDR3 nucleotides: TGTGCCAGCAGCAAAGAACTCCTGCCGGGAGGTGCCAATACGCAGTATTTT.

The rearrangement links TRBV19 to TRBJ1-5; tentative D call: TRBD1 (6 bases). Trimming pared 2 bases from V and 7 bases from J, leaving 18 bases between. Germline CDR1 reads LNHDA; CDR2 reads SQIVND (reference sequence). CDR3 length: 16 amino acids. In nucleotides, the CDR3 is TGTGCCAGTAGTATAAAGAAACTGGGGGCAAGGCAGCCCCAGCATTTT. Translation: CASSIKKLGARQPQHF.

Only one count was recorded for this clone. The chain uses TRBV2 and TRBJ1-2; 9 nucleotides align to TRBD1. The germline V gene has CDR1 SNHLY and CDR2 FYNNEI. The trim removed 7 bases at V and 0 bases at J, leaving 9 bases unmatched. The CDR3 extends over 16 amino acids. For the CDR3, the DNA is TGTGCCAGCACACGGACAGGGGTTAGGGCTAACTATGGCTACACCTTC. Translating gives CASTRTGVRANYGYTF.

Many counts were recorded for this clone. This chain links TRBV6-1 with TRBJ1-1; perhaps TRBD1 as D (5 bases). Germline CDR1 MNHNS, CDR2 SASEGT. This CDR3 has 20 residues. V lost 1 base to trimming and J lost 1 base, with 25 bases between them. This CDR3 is CASSEVFTLLWTKKNTEAFF. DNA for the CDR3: TGTGCCAGCAGTGAAGTTTTCACACTTTTATGGACAAAGAAGAACACTGAAGCTTTCTTT.

The CDR3 nucleotides are TGTGCCAGCAGTACCTGGACAGGGGGCGCCTACTATGGCTACACCTTC. This gives the protein CASSTWTGGAYYGYTF. J is TRBJ1-2 and V is TRBV28; TRBD1 matches 11 bases. The germline gives CDR1 MDHEN, CDR2 SYDVKM. With V trimmed by 5 bases and J by 3 bases, 8 bases remained unmatched. This CDR3 has 16 amino acids.

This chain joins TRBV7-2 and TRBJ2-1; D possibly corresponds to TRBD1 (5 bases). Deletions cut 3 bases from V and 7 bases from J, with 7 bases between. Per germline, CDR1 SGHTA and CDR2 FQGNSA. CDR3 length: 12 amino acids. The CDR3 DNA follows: TGTGCCAGCAGCTTCAGGGTTAATGAGCAGTTCTTC. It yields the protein CASSFRVNEQFF.

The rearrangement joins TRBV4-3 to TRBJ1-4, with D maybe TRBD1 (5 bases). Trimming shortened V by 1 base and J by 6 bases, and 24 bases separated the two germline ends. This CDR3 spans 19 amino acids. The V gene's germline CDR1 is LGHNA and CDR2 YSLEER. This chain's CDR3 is CASSQAPDLSTANYEKLFF. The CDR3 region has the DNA TGCGCCAGCAGCCAAGCACCCGACTTATCGACAGCAAATTATGAAAAACTGTTTTTT.

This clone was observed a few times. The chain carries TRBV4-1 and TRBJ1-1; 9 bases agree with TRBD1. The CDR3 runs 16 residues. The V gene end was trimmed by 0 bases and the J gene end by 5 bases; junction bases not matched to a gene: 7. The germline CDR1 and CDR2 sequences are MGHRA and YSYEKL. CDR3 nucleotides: TGCGCCAGCAGCCAAGATTCGTACAGGGGGCCGACTGAAGCTTTCTTT. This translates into CASSQDSYRGPTEAFF.

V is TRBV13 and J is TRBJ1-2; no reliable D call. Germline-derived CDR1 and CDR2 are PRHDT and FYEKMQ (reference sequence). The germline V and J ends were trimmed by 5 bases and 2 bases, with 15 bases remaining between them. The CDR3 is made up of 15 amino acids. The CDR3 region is CASSTSRRYNYGYTF. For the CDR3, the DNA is TGTGCCAGCAGCACTAGTAGACGTTACAACTATGGCTACACCTTC.

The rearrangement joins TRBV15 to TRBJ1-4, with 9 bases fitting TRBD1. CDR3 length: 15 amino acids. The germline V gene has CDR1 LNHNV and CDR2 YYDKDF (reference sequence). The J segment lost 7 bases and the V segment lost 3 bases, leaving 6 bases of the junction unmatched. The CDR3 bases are TGTGCCACCAGCAGGAACAGGGGGCAATTTGAAAAACTGTTTTTT. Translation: CATSRNRGQFEKLFF.

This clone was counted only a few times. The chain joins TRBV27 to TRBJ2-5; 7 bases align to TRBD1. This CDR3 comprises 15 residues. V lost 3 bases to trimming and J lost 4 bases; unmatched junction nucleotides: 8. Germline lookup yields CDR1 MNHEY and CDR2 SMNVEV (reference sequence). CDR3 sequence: CASSFARGSVETQYF. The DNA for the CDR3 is TGTGCCAGCAGTTTTGCCAGGGGGAGCGTAGAGACCCAGTACTTC.

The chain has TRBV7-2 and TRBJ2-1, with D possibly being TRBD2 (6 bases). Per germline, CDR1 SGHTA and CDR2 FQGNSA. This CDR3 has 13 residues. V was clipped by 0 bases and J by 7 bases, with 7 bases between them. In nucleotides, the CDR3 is TGTGCCAGCAGCTTAGCGGGGGGAAATGAGCAGTTCTTC. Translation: CASSLAGGNEQFF.

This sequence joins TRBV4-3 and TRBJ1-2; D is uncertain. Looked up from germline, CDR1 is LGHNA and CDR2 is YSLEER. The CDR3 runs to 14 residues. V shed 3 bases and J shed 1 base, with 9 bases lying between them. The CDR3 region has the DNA TGCGCCAGCAGCCAGGACTCCCTTAACTATGGCTACACCTTC. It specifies CASSQDSLNYGYTF.

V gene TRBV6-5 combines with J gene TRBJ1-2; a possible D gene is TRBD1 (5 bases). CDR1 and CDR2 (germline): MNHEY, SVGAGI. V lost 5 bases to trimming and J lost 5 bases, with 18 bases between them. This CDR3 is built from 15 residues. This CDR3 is CASSPRPGEGYGYTF. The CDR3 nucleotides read TGTGCCAGCAGTCCCAGACCGGGGGAAGGGTATGGCTACACCTTC.

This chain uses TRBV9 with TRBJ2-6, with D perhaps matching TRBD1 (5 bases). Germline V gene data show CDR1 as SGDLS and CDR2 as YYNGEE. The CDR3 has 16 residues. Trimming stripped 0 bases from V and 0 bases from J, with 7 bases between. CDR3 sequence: CASSVDGASGANVLTF. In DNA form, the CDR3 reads TGTGCCAGCAGCGTAGATGGGGCCTCTGGGGCCAACGTCCTGACTTTC.